This T cell receptor beta chain was captured in a study of shared clonotypes between healthy human individuals (dated by TCRdb to about 2020). Regarding the research as a whole: The cohort comprised a couple of women and a few men aged 18 to 49 years. To estimate repertoire size and how much clonotype sharing occurs between individuals, the study deeply sequenced the blood TCR repertoires of about 5 healthy adults. Each donor's leukapheresis produced roughly between roughly 0.85 and 10 billion PBMCs. For each donor, CD4 naive and CD4 memory were each run on three plates, CD8 naive on two plates, and CD8 memory on one plate. To increase sequencing depth and limit assay-specific biases, TCR repertoire library preparation and sequencing were carried out by different laboratories using diverse techniques. Summary of the overall study and its limitations: Even with the large sequencing depth, rarefaction of the sorted-subset datasets indicated that sequencing was incomplete. When four donors were compared, the shared fraction of clonotypes was around 5.1% for naive CD4, 3.5% to 4% for naive CD8, 2% to 2.5% for memory CD4, and 0.4% for memory CD8. Naive subsets generally had larger estimated clonotype richness than memory subsets. Sampling was restricted to blood, and TCR repertoires in tissue are likely to differ from TCR repertoires in blood. Based on pairwise subsampling, the degree of clonotype sharing among donors was expected to be affected by sequencing depth. Higher generation probabilities were observed for clonotypes shared by all four sorted-subset donors than for non-shared clonotypes. The genetic and exposure-history diversity represented was limited by the small number of donors.

Cut back by 4 bases and 7 bases, the V and J ends lie 13 bases apart. Via the germline V gene (reference sequence), CDR1 is MNHNY and CDR2 SVGAGI. The CDR3 has 13 amino acids, counting the end cysteine and phenylalanine. Kept here is only the CDR3 DNA, which spans 39 bases and is read in frame from base 1. CD8 naive samples consisted of CD45RO-negative cells that were positively selected for CCR7, yielding a CD45RA+CCR7+ population without TemRA cells. The donors were healthy, HIV-negative adults with no recently reported acute infections or vaccinations. All donors were Caucasian adults living in Nashville, Tennessee, USA. After blood collection by leukapheresis, PBMCs were isolated using Ficoll-Histopaque density gradient centrifugation and then cryopreserved in the vapor phase of liquid nitrogen. Purity and quantity of every magnetically sorted T cell population were checked by analytical flow cytometry. Genomic DNA was isolated from every sorted fraction and measured by UV absorbance on a Nanodrop 2000c.

TCR CDR3 regions were amplified from genomic DNA by multiplex PCR using the deep immunoSEQ assay. Extracted genomic DNA from each cell subset was distributed evenly across all wells of several immunoSEQ 96-well plates, and each plate was treated as a replicate. For sorted subsets, approximately 200 ng of genomic DNA, equivalent to some 33,000 T cell genomes, went into each replicate PCR. Purified libraries were measured with a Qubit 3.0 fluorometer, size-checked on a Bioanalyzer 2100, and measured again with the KAPA Library Quantification kit. Each immunoSEQ 96-well plate was sequenced on its own single-read 150-cycle Illumina NextSeq 550 flow cell. Turning to the authors' computational methods: The immunoSEQ output contained only junctional sequences without quality scores, so filtering could not match that applied to full-length reads. Sequences were annotated with PyIR, a Python wrapper for IgBLAST v1.9, and V/J genes and CDR3 were assigned using IMGT germline references. Any read was removed if the V/J assignment was weak (E-value above 1e-6), the CDR3 was missing, or the read contained stop codons, out-of-frame junctions, or ambiguous translated residues. V3J clonotypes were defined as sequences sharing an identical inferred V gene, J gene, and CDR3 amino acid sequence. Percentage overlap between repertoires was calculated by dividing the number of shared unique clonotypes by the size of the smaller repertoire. Richness of each repertoire was evaluated using RTK rarefaction, the Chao1 estimator, and Recon v2.1 estimates of unobserved clonotypes. For all TCRbeta clonotypes obtained by the gDNA method from a few donors, generation probabilities were computed with OLGA. The source is immuneACCESS, and TCRdb retained only in-frame sequences with V and J called. Part of the clones is not carried over; for the studies checked, unresolved V genes explain less than half of this, and the remainder is unexplained. That table gives V, J and clone size, and the DNA gave D and trimming. This sample gives some 2.1 million clones in total; approximately 94% of them show up just once. Jointly, the top ten make up 1% to 1.3% of the sample.

About this clone: What this receptor recognizes is not known. Base qualities are not provided; no much larger clone lies one nucleotide away.

Sequencing used naive CD8+ T cells sorted from blood. The cell subset or site label for this specimen denotes: CD45RA+CCR7+. Recombination joined TRBV6-6 with TRBJ1-2; TRBD1 is a possible D gene, resting on 6 matching bases. The TCR comes from a man younger than 35 in good health. The bases read TGTGCCAGCAGTTCATCAGGGGCTGGTGGCTACACCTTC. It codes for CASSSSGAGGYTF.